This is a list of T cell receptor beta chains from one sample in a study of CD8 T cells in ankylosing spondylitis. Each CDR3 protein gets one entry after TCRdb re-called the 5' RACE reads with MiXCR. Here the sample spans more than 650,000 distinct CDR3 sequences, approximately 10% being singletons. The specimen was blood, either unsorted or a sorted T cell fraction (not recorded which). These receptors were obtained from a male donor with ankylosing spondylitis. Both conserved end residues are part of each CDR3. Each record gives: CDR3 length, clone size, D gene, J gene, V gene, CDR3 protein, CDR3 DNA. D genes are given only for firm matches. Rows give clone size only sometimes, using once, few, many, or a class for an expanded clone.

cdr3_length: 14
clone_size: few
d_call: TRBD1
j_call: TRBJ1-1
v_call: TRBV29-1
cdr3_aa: CSVGDGTVGSEAFF
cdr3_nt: TGCAGCGTTGGGGACGGGACAGTAGGCTCTGAAGCTTTCTTT

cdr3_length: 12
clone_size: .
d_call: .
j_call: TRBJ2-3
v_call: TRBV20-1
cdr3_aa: CSARGYADTQYF
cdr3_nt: TGCAGTGCTAGAGGATACGCAGATACGCAGTATTTT

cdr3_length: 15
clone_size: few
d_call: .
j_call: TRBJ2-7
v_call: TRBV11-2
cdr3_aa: CASTHRGYGVYEQYF
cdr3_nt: TGTGCCAGCACTCATAGGGGTTATGGGGTCTACGAGCAGTACTTC

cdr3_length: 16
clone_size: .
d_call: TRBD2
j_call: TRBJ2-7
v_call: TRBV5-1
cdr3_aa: CASSLAPSGASYEQYF
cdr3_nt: TGCGCCAGCAGCTTGGCCCCCAGCGGGGCCTCCTACGAGCAGTACTTC

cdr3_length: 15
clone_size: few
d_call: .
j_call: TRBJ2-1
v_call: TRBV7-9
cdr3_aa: CASSLIGQLYNEQFF
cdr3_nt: TGTGCCAGCAGCTTGATAGGACAGCTGTACAATGAGCAGTTCTTC

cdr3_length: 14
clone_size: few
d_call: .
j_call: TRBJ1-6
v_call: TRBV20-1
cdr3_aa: CSARGIPYNSPLHF
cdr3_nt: TGCAGTGCTAGAGGGATCCCCTATAATTCACCCCTCCACTTT

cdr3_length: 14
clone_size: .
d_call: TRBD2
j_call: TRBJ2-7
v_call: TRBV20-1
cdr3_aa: CSAKTWLAGNEQYF
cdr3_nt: TGCAGTGCCAAAACCTGGCTAGCGGGGAACGAGCAGTACTTC

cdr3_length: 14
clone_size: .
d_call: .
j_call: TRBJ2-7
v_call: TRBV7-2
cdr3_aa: CASTQAARGYEQYF
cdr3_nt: TGTGCCAGCACCCAGGCGGCCAGGGGCTACGAGCAGTACTTC

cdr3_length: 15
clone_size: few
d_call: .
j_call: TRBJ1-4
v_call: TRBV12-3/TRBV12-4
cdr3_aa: CASSGTKPSNEKLFF
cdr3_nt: TGTGCCAGCAGTGGGACAAAACCTTCTAATGAAAAACTGTTTTTT

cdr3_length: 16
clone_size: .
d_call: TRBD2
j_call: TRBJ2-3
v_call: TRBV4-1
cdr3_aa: CASSQALAGSTDTQYF
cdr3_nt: TGCGCCAGCAGCCAAGCACTAGCGGGTTCCACAGATACGCAGTATTTT

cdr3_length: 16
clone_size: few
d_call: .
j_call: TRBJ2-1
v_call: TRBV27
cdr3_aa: CASSLDAGRAHNEQFF
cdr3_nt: TGTGCCAGCAGTTTAGATGCGGGAAGAGCCCACAATGAGCAGTTCTTC

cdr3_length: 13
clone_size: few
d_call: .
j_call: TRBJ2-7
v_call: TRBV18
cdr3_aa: CASSPDGRLGQYF
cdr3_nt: TGTGCCAGCTCACCGGACGGGCGGCTAGGGCAGTACTTC

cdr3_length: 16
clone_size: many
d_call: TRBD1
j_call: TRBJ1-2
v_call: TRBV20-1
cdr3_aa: CSARSFVGQGTYGYTF
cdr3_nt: TGCAGTGCTAGATCATTTGTCGGACAGGGGACCTATGGCTACACCTTC

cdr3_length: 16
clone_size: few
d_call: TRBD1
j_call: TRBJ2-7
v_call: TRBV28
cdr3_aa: CASSFSWTGEGSEQYF
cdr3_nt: TGTGCCAGCAGTTTTTCGTGGACAGGGGAAGGAAGCGAGCAGTACTTC

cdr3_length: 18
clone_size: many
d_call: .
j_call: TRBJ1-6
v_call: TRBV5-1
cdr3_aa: CASSLQGSLSSYNSPLHF
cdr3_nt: TGCGCCAGCAGCTTGCAGGGGAGTTTGAGCTCCTATAATTCACCCCTCCACTTT

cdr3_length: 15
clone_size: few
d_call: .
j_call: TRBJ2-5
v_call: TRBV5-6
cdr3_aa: CASSFRPGWGETQYF
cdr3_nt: TGTGCCAGCAGCTTTCGGCCAGGGTGGGGAGAGACCCAGTACTTC

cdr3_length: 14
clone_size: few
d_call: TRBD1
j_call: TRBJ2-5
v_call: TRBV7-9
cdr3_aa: CASKHRGSQETQYF
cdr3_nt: TGTGCCAGTAAACACAGGGGGTCGCAAGAGACCCAGTACTTC

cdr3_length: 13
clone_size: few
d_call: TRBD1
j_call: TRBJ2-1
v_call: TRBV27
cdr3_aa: CASSPPGGQGERF
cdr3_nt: TGTGCCAGCAGCCCCCCCGGCGGACAGGGTGAGCGCTTC

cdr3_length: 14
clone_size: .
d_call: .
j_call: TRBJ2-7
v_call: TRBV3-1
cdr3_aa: CASSQEWQGYEQYF
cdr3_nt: TGTGCCAGCAGCCAAGAATGGCAGGGCTACGAGCAGTACTTC

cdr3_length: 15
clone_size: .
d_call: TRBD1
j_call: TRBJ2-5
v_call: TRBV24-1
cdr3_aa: CATSGSQGARETQYF
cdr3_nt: TGTGCCACCAGTGGGTCACAGGGGGCGAGAGAGACCCAGTACTTC

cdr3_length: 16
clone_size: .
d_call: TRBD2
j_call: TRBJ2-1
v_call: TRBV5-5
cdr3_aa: CASSSFGGSSYNEQFF
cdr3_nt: TGTGCCAGCAGCTCCTTCGGGGGGAGCTCCTACAATGAGCAGTTCTTC

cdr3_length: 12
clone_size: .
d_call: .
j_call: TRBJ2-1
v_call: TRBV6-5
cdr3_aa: CASSHDTFEQFF
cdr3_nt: TGTGCCAGCAGTCACGATACTTTTGAGCAGTTCTTC

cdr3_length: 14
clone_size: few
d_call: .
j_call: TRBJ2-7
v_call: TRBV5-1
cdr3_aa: CASSLGDFPYEQYF
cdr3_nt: TGCGCCAGCAGCTTAGGAGATTTCCCCTACGAGCAGTACTTC

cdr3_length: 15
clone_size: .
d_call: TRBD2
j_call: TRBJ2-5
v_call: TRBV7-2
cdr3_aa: CASSRSGRVQETQYF
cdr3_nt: TGTGCCAGCAGTCGGAGCGGGAGAGTCCAAGAGACCCAGTACTTC

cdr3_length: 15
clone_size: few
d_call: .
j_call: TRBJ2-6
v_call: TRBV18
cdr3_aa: CASSPTVSGANVLTF
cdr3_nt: TGTGCCAGCTCTCCAACAGTGTCTGGGGCCAACGTCCTGACTTTC

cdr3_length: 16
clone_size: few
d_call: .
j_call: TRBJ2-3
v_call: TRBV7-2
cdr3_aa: CASSRGGGVSTDTQYF
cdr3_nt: TGTGCCAGCAGCCGAGGAGGGGGGGTTAGCACAGATACGCAGTATTTT

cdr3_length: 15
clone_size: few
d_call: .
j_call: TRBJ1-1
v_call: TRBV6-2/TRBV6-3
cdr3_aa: CASSWPQGLSMKAFF
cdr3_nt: TGTGCCAGCAGTTGGCCCCAGGGATTGAGCATGAAGGCTTTCTTT

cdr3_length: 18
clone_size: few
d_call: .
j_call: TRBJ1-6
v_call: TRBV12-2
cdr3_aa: CASRSRTVRTAYNSPLHF
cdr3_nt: TGTGCAAGTCGCTCCCGAACGGTTAGGACAGCCTATAATTCACCCCTCCACTTT

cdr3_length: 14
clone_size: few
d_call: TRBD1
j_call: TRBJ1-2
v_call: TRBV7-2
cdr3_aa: CASSLKGDSYGYTF
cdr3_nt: TGTGCCAGCAGCTTAAAGGGGGACAGTTATGGCTACACCTTC

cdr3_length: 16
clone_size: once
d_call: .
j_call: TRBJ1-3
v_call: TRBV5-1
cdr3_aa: CASSLEVRSSGNTIYF
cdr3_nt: TGCGCCAGCAGCTTGGAAGTCAGGAGCTCTGGAAACACCATATATTTT

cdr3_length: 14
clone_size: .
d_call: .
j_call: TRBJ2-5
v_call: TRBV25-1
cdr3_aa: CASSDAGDKETQYF
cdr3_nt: TGTGCCAGCAGTGATGCCGGGGACAAAGAGACCCAGTACTTC

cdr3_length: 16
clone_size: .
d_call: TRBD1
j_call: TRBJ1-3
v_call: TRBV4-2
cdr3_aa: CASSLPGQGEGNTIYF
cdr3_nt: TGTGCCAGCAGCCTACCGGGACAGGGGGAAGGAAACACCATATATTTT

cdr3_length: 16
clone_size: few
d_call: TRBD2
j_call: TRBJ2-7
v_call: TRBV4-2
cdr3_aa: CASSQVLAASSYEQYF
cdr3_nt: TGTGCCAGCAGCCAGGTCCTAGCGGCGAGCTCCTACGAGCAGTACTTC

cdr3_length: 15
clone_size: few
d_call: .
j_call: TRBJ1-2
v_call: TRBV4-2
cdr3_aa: CASSQDTQDNYGYTF
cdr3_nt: TGTGCCAGCAGCCAAGATACTCAAGACAACTATGGCTACACCTTC

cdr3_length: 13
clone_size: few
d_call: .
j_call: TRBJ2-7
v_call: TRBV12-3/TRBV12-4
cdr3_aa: CASSRKNRTTRGF
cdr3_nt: TGTGCCAGCAGCCGGAAAAACAGGACTACGCGCGGCTTC

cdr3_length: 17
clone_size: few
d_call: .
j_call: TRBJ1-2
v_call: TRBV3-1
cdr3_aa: CASSPKSGGPQNYGYTF
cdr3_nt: TGTGCCAGCAGCCCCAAATCCGGGGGGCCTCAGAACTATGGCTACACCTTC

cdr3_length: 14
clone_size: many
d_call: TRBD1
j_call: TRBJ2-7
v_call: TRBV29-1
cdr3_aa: CSVEEGTGGYEQYF
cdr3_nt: TGCAGCGTTGAAGAGGGGACAGGGGGGTACGAGCAGTACTTC

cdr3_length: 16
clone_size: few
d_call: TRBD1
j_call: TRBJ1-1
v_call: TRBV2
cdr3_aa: CASSGRTGQGNTEAFF
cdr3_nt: TGTGCCAGCAGTGGCCGTACAGGACAGGGGAACACTGAAGCTTTCTTT

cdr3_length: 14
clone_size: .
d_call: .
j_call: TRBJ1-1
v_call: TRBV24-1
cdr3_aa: CATSDSPPNTEAFF
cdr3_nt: TGTGCCACCAGTGATTCTCCCCCGAACACTGAAGCTTTCTTT

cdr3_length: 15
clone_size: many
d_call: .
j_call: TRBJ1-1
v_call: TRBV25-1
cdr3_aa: CASSEFRAANTEAFF
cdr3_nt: TGTGCCAGCAGTGAATTTCGGGCCGCAAACACTGAAGCTTTCTTT

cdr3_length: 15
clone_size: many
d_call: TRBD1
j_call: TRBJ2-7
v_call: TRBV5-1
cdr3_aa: CASSPGTGGSYEQYF
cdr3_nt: TGCGCCAGCAGCCCTGGGACAGGCGGATCCTACGAGCAGTACTTC

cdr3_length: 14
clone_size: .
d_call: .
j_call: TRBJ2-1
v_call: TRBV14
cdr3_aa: CASSQWDSYNEQFF
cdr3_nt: TGTGCCAGCAGCCAATGGGACTCCTACAATGAGCAGTTCTTC